The source of this T cell receptor (beta chain) is a study of cytomegalovirus exposure and HLA in healthy donors. The study's findings and limits: Across donors, presence/absence analyses took sequencing depth to be roughly uniform.

This CDR3 spans 13 amino acids. The V end lost 0 bases, the J end lost 1 base, and 4 bases lay between the germline ends. Germline loops: CDR1 SGHRS, CDR2 YFSETQ. A word on this clone: Its antigen is as yet unknown.

The primer mix had 60 Vbeta and 13 Jbeta primers. Clones were sequenced by immunoSEQ multiplex PCR, and TCRdb holds only the in-frame ones, with some missing. This sample has approximately 59,000 clones; 65% to 80% occur once, and the top ten carry 17%. The chain joins TRBV5-1 to TRBJ1-1; D is unresolved. Sequencing input: PBMCs. The TCR sequence derives from a man in his forties in good health and CMV-seropositive. CDR3 sequence reads: CASSLGENTEAFF. The CDR3 DNA is TGCGCCAGCAGCTTGGGAGAGAACACTGAAGCTTTCTTT.